The clone carrying this TCR beta chain was seen repeatedly, ten times or more. The antigen remains unidentified. For repertoire sequencing, the TCR beta CDR3 regions were amplified from RNA transcripts. HTBI-primed first-round RT-PCR preceded second-round multiplex PCR. One entry per CDR3 protein results from TCRdb running MiXCR on the multiplex PCR reads. The data show 170,000 or so distinct CDR3 sequences, approximately 40% seen once. Among the exclusions were patients with other autoimmune diseases, uncontrolled infections, pregnancy or lactation. V was cut by 4 bases and J by 9 bases, with 15 bases left in between. The CDR3 runs to 13 residues. This entry is derived from a study of Graves' ophthalmopathy and Graves' hyperthyroidism. Study results and caveats: Thyroid clonotypes that were expanded above 0.001 frequency mostly also appeared in blood.

The sample was peripheral blood. This receptor was obtained from a woman in her thirties or forties with Graves' ophthalmopathy. The chain joins TRBV12-3 or TRBV12-4 to TRBJ2-5; D is undetermined. This CDR3 is CASSWTAVEAQYF. In DNA form, the CDR3 reads TGTGCCAGCAGTTGGACCGCCGTCGAAGCCCAGTACTTC.